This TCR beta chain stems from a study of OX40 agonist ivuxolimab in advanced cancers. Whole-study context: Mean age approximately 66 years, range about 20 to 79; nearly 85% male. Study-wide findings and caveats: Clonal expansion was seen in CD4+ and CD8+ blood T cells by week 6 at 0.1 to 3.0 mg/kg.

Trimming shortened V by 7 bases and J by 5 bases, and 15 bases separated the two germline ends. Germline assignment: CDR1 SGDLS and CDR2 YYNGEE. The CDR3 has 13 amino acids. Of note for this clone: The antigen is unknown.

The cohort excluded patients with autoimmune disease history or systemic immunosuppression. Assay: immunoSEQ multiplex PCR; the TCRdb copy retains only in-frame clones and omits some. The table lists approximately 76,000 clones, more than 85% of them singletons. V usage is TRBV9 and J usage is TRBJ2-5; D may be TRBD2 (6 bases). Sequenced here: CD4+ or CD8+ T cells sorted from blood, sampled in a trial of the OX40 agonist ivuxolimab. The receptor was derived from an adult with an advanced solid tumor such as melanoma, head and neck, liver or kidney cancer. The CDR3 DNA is TGTGCCAGCCACCCCTTGGAGGGGGAGACCCAGTACTTC. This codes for CASHPLEGETQYF.